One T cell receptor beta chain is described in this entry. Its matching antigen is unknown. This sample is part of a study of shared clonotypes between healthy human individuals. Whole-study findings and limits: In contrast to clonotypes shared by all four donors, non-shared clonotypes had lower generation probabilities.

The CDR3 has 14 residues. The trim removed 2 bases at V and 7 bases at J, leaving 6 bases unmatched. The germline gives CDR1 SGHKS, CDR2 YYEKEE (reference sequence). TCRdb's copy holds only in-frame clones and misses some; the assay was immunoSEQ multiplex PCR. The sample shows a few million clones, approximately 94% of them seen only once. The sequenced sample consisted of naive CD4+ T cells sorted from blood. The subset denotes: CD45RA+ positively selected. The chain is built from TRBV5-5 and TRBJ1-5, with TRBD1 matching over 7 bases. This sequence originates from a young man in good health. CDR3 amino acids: CASSFGQGGQPQHF. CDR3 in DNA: TGTGCCAGCAGCTTCGGGCAGGGGGGACAGCCCCAGCATTTT.